These 6 T cell receptor beta chains were all obtained from the same sample, sequenced in a study of T cells in Graves' hyperthyroidism and ophthalmopathy. Template material for amplifying TCR beta CDR3 regions consisted of RNA transcripts. Carried out on the TCR CDR3, a first-round RT-PCR used the HTBI primer set. MiXCR, applied by TCRdb to the multiplex PCR reads, yields one record per CDR3 protein. The sample lists more than 450,000 distinct CDR3 sequences, 13% to 15% occurring once. The sample consisted of blood. These receptors all stem from a woman aged 40 to 50 with Graves' hyperthyroidism.

V usage is TRBV29-1 and J usage is TRBJ2-1, with 9 bases that match TRBD1. Germline V gene lookup returns CDR1 SQVTM and CDR2 ANQGSEA. The trim removed 7 bases at V and 6 bases at J, leaving 13 bases unmatched. This CDR3 has 15 residues. The CDR3 sequence is CSATPLDRGTNEQFF. CDR3 sequence (DNA): TGCAGCGCGACCCCCCTGGACAGGGGTACCAATGAGCAGTTCTTC.

This clonotype was seen many times. The V and J genes are TRBV30 and TRBJ2-7; D uncertain. V lost 3 bases and J 7 bases, leaving 10 bases between the germline ends. This CDR3 contains 11 residues. Germline assignment: CDR1 GTSNPN and CDR2 SVGIG (reference sequence). The CDR3 DNA follows: TGTGCCTGGAGGGAAATCGTGGAGCAGTACTTC. It translates to CAWREIVEQYF.

Many counts were recorded for this clonotype. The chain employs TRBV11-3 and TRBJ2-3, with 8 bases fitting TRBD1. J lost 3 bases, V lost 5 bases, and 7 bases had no gene match. CDR3 length: 15 amino acids. From germline, CDR1 is SGHNT and CDR2 YENEEA. CDR3 in amino acids: CASSPGQGVTDTQYF. CDR3 in DNA: TGTGCCAGCAGCCCCGGACAGGGTGTGACAGATACGCAGTATTTT.

This clonotype was found many times. The chain recombines TRBV30 with TRBJ1-4; no clear D. Germline-derived CDR1 and CDR2 are GTSNPN and SVGIG (reference sequence). V lost 2 bases, J lost 8 bases, and 18 bases lay in between. CDR3 length: 15 residues. The CDR3 is CAWSPDEWRNEKLFF. The DNA for the CDR3 is TGTGCCTGGAGTCCGGATGAATGGAGGAACGAAAAACTGTTTTTT.

This clonotype has a handful of counts. The chain uses TRBV4-1 and TRBJ2-3, with D unclear. Germline loops: CDR1 MGHRA, CDR2 YSYEKL. V gave up 0 bases and J gave up 0 bases, with 10 bases separating them. The CDR3 contains 16 residues. This chain's CDR3 is CASSQDVTGSTDTQYF. CDR3 sequence (DNA): TGCGCCAGCAGCCAAGATGTAACCGGGAGCACAGATACGCAGTATTTT.

This clonotype was found many times. V and J are TRBV3-1 and TRBJ1-5; no clear D. The V gene lost 1 base and the J gene lost 0 bases, with 7 bases spanning the gap. The CDR3 runs to 15 residues. Germline lookup yields CDR1 LGHDT and CDR2 YNNKEL (reference sequence). In DNA, the CDR3 is TGTGCCAGCAGCCAAGGGGGAACTAGCAATCAGCCCCAGCATTTT. Protein product: CASSQGGTSNQPQHF.